These 8 T cell receptor beta chains were all obtained from the same sample, sequenced in a study of cytomegalovirus exposure and HLA in healthy donors. PCR involved 60 Vbeta and 13 Jbeta primers. Profiling relied on immunoSEQ multiplex PCR, and the TCRdb table lists in-frame clones only, not all of them. This sample carries roughly 130,000 clones, around three quarters of them seen once, and the ten largest clones take approximately 2%. Sequencing was carried out using PBMCs. These receptors all stem from a man aged 18-30 years in good health and CMV-seronegative.

The rearrangement links TRBV7-9 to TRBJ2-1; TRBD1 matches at 12 bases. The CDR3 runs to 16 residues. Germline V gives CDR1 SEHNR, CDR2 FQNEAQ (reference sequence). V dropped 1 base and J dropped 7; count of bases not matched to a gene: 5. CDR3 sequence (DNA): TGTGCCAGCAGCTTAGGGGTGGGACAGGGGGCGAATGAGCAGTTCTTC. The encoded protein is CASSLGVGQGANEQFF.

V usage is TRBV9 and J usage is TRBJ2-2; 8 bases are shared with TRBD2. The CDR3 contains 19 residues. V lost 0 bases to trimming and J lost 0 bases; unmatched junction nucleotides: 10. CDR1 SGDLS and CDR2 YYNGEE come from the germline V gene. CDR3 sequence: CASSVEGFSGIPNTGELFF. The DNA for the CDR3 is TGTGCCAGCAGCGTAGAGGGGTTTAGCGGGATACCGAACACCGGGGAGCTGTTTTTT.

CDR3 in DNA: TGCGCCAGCAGCCCCCAGGGGGAGACCCAGTACTTC. It encodes CASSPQGETQYF. The gene calls are TRBV5-1 and TRBJ2-5, with D tentatively TRBD1 (6 bases). Germline V gene data show CDR1 as SGHRS and CDR2 as YFSETQ. V lost 4 bases and J lost 5, with 9 bases in between. The length of the CDR3 is 12 residues. Full variable domain (outside the CDR3, taken from reference TRBV5-1 and TRBJ2-5): KAGVTQTPRYLIKTRGQQVTLSCSPISGHRSVSWYQQTPGQGLQFLFEYFSETQRNKGNFPGRFSGRQFSNSRSEMNVSTLELGDSALYLCASSPQGETQYFGPGTRLLVL.

The chain has TRBV25-1 and TRBJ1-5; D might be TRBD1 (6 bases). Germline V gene lookup returns CDR1 MGHDK and CDR2 SYGVNS. The CDR3 length is 16 residues. Trimming stripped 4 bases from V and 5 bases from J, with 18 bases between. CDR3 region: CASSGQGRGAHQPQHF. CDR3 in DNA: TGTGCCAGCAGTGGCCAGGGGAGGGGGGCCCATCAGCCCCAGCATTTT.

This clone was recorded once. The V and J genes are TRBV7-2 and TRBJ2-7; TRBD1 might be the D (6 bases). V shed 2 bases and J shed 5 bases, with 13 bases lying between them. The CDR3 runs 14 residues. Germline CDR1 is SGHTA and CDR2 is FQGNSA. The CDR3 sequence is CASSLRPGAHEQYF. CDR3 DNA sequence: TGTGCCAGCAGCTTACGTCCAGGGGCCCACGAGCAGTACTTC. The entire variable domain, with the rest obtained from reference TRBV7-2 and TRBJ2-7, is as follows: GAGVSQSPSNKVTEKGKDVELRCDPISGHTALYWYRQSLGQGLEFLIYFQGNSAPDKSGLPSDRFSAERTGGSVSTLTIQRTQQEDSAVYLCASSLRPGAHEQYFGPGTRLTVT.

This rearrangement joins TRBV7-9 to TRBJ1-1; tentative D call: TRBD1 (6 bases). This CDR3 comprises 14 residues. Germline V gene lookup returns CDR1 SEHNR and CDR2 FQNEAQ (reference sequence). V gave up 5 bases and J gave up 4 bases, with 14 bases separating them. CDR3 sequence (DNA): TGTGCCAGCAGCCCCGAGGGGGTGGGCACTGAAGCTTTCTTT. It encodes CASSPEGVGTEAFF. Full variable domain (outside the CDR3, taken from reference TRBV7-9 and TRBJ1-1): DTGVSQNPRHKITKRGQNVTFRCDPISEHNRLYWYRQTLGQGPEFLTYFQNEAQLEKSRLLSDRFSAERPKGSFSTLEIQRTEQGDSAMYLCASSPEGVGTEAFFGQGTRLTVV.

This rearrangement joins TRBV28 to TRBJ2-1; 11 bases agree with TRBD2. The germline CDR1 and CDR2 sequences are MDHEN and SYDVKM. J gave up 7 bases and V 3 bases, and 5 bases lay outside the gene matches. There are 15 residues in the CDR3. The CDR3 reads CASSLGLAVGNEQFF. The CDR3 DNA is TGTGCCAGCAGTTTGGGACTAGCGGTGGGGAATGAGCAGTTCTTC.

The chain combines TRBV4-1 with TRBJ1-1; 7 bases map to TRBD1. The CDR3 consists of 15 residues. V shed 2 bases, J shed 6 bases, and the junction held 9 bases outside the gene matches. Looked up from germline, CDR1 is MGHRA and CDR2 is YSYEKL. The CDR3 reads CASSQRGQAAPEAFF. The DNA of the CDR3 is TGCGCCAGCAGCCAAAGGGGGCAGGCGGCCCCTGAAGCTTTCTTT.